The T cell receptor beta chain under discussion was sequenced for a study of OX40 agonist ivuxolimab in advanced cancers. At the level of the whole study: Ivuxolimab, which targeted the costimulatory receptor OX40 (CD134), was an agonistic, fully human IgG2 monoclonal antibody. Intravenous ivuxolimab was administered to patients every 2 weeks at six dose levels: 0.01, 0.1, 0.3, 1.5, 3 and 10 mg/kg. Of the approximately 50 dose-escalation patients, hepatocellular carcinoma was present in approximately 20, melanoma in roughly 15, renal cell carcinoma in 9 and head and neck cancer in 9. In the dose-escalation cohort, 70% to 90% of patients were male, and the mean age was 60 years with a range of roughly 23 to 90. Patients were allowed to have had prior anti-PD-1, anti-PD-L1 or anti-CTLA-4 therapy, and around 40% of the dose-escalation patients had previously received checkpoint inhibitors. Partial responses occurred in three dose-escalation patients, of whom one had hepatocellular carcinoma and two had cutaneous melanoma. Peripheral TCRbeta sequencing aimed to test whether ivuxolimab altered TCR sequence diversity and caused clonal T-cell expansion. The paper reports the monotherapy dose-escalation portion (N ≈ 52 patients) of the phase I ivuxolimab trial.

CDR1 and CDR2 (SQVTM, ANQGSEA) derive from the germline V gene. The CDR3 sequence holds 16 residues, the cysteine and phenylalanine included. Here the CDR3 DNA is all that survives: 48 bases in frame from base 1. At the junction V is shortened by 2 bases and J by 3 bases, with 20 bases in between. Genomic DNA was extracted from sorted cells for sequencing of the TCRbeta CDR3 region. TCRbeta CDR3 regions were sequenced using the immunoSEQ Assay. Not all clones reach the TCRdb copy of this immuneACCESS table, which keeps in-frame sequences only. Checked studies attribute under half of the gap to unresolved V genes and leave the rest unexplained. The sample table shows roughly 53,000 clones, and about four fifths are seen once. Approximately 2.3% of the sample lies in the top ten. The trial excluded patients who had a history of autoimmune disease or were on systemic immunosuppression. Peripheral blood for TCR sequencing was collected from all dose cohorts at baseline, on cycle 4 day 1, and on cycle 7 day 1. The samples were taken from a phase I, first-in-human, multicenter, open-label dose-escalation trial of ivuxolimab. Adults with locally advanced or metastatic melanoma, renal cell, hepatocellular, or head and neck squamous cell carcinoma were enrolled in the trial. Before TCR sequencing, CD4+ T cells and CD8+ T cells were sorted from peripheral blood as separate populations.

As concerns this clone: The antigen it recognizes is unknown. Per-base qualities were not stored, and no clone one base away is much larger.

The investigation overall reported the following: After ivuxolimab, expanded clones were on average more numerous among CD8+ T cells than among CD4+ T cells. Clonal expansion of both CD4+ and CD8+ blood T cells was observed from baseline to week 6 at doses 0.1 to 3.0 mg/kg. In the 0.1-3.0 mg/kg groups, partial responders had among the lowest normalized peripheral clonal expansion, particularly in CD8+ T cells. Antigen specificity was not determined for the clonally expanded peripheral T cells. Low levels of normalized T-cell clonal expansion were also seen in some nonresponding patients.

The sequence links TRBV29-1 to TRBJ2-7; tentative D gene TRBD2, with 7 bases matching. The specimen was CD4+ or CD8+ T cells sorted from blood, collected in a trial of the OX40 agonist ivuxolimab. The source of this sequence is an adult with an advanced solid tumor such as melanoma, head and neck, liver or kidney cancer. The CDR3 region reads CSVERSGGALGYEQYF. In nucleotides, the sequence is TGCAGCGTTGAAAGGTCGGGGGGCGCGTTAGGCTACGAGCAGTACTTC.